These T cell receptor beta chains were read from a single sample in a study of regulatory T cells in long-lasting Graves disease. One entry per CDR3 protein, called by TCRdb with MiXCR from the multiplex PCR reads. The sample lists under 450,000 distinct CDR3 sequences; less than 30% were seen once. This sample comprised peripheral blood mononuclear cells (PBMCs), obtained when the disease was refractory, from a patient treated with antithyroid drugs. The receptor set was obtained from a woman aged 40 to 50 with Graves disease. Each CDR3 is given with its conserved first and last residue. D genes are given only for firm matches. Size is stated for part of the rows, as once, few or many counts, or as a class when the clone is expanded.

CATSDSPWRDPYNEQFF | TGTGCCACCAGTGACTCTCCGTGGCGGGACCCCTACAATGAGCAGTTCTTC | TRBJ2-1 | - | - | TRBV24-1
CASSPSLVKETQYF | TGTGCCAGCAGCCCCTCACTAGTGAAAGAGACCCAGTACTTC | TRBJ2-5 | few | - | TRBV28
CASSRMSGAGELFF | TGTGCCAGCAGTCGGATGAGCGGCGCCGGGGAGCTGTTTTTT | TRBJ2-2 | many | - | TRBV12-3/TRBV12-4
CASSADYPGVGNEQFF | TGTGCCAGCAGTGCCGACTACCCAGGGGTTGGCAATGAGCAGTTCTTC | TRBJ2-1 | few | - | TRBV2
CASSDPGRGETQYF | TGTGCCAGCAGTGACCCAGGGCGGGGGGAGACCCAGTACTTC | TRBJ2-5 | many | TRBD2 | TRBV2
CATSDPGSGANVLTF | TGTGCCACCAGTGACCCAGGATCTGGGGCCAACGTCCTGACTTTC | TRBJ2-6 | few | - | TRBV24-1
CASSPTSGSWKTQYF | TGTGCCAGCAGCCCAACTAGCGGGAGCTGGAAGACCCAGTACTTC | TRBJ2-5 | many | TRBD2 | TRBV7-2
CASSLDFGRPWEQYF | TGTGCCAGCAGCTTAGATTTCGGGAGGCCTTGGGAGCAGTACTTC | TRBJ2-7 | many | TRBD2 | TRBV11-2
CSARDPLAGSSGANVLTF | TGCAGTGCTAGAGACCCACTAGCAGGCTCTTCTGGGGCCAACGTCCTGACTTTC | TRBJ2-6 | - | - | TRBV20-1
CAISGQEGQEGYTF | TGTGCCATCAGTGGGCAGGAGGGACAGGAAGGCTACACCTTC | TRBJ1-2 | - | TRBD1 | TRBV10-3
CSATLLAPNTYEQYF | TGCAGTGCTACCCTGTTGGCGCCCAACACCTACGAGCAGTACTTC | TRBJ2-7 | - | - | TRBV20-1
CASQNTDTQYF | TGTGCCAGCCAGAACACAGATACGCAGTATTTT | TRBJ2-3 | - | - | TRBV19
CSVRASLDSYEQYF | TGCAGCGTACGGGCATCGTTAGACTCCTACGAGCAGTACTTC | TRBJ2-7 | many | - | TRBV29-1
CASSPVGVGSPYYGYTF | TGCGCCAGCAGCCCCGTTGGAGTGGGATCCCCCTACTATGGCTACACCTTC | TRBJ1-2 | - | - | TRBV5-1
CASSPPGSGYEQYF | TGTGCCAGCAGCCCTCCCGGGAGTGGGTACGAGCAGTACTTC | TRBJ2-7 | - | - | TRBV9
CATSAYSPNHEQYF | TGTGCCACCTCGGCGTACTCCCCGAACCACGAGCAGTACTTC | TRBJ2-7 | many | - | TRBV19
CASRSLGGPGNTIYF | TGTGCCAGCAGGTCGCTCGGGGGACCTGGAAACACCATATATTTT | TRBJ1-3 | few | - | TRBV12-3/TRBV12-4
CASSLGSSGEPYEQYF | TGTGCCAGCAGCTTAGGGTCCAGCGGGGAACCTTACGAGCAGTACTTC | TRBJ2-7 | few | TRBD2 | TRBV7-6
CASSELTGVPNTEAFF | TGTGCCAGCAGCGAGCTAACAGGGGTCCCCAACACTGAAGCTTTCTTT | TRBJ1-1 | - | TRBD1 | TRBV9
CASSFDGYSTDTQYF | TGTGCCAGCAGTTTTGACGGATATAGCACAGATACGCAGTATTTT | TRBJ2-3 | - | - | TRBV28
CASSPGPLRKLFF | TGTGCCAGCAGCCCCGGGCCCCTGAGAAAACTGTTTTTT | TRBJ1-4 | many | - | TRBV3-1
CAISMDSLNTEAFF | TGTGCCATCTCAATGGACAGCTTGAACACTGAAGCTTTCTTT | TRBJ1-1 | many | - | TRBV6-1
CSVGDRAYEQYF | TGCAGCGTCGGGGACCGTGCCTACGAGCAGTACTTC | TRBJ2-7 | - | - | TRBV29-1
CASGLVIRGHPSHGYTF | TGTGCTAGTGGTTTGGTAATCAGAGGACATCCTTCTCATGGCTACACCTTC | TRBJ1-2 | many | - | TRBV12-5
CASSSGVPGLAGGSYEQYF | TGCGCCAGCAGCTCGGGAGTTCCGGGACTAGCGGGAGGGTCCTACGAGCAGTACTTC | TRBJ2-7 | - | TRBD2 | TRBV5-1
CAISVGANNSPLHF | TGTGCCATCAGTGTCGGGGCCAATAATTCACCCCTCCACTTT | TRBJ1-6 | many | - | TRBV10-3
CASNALGAIEAFF | TGTGCCAGCAATGCCCTAGGGGCAATTGAAGCTTTCTTT | TRBJ1-1 | many | - | TRBV12-3/TRBV12-4
CASSPGGATGEQYF | TGTGCCAGCAGTCCAGGAGGGGCGACGGGTGAGCAGTACTTC | TRBJ2-7 | many | - | TRBV28
CASSLAGTGRSGNTIYF | TGTGCCAGCAGCTTAGCGGGGACAGGTCGATCCGGAAACACCATATATTTT | TRBJ1-3 | few | TRBD1 | TRBV11-2
CSARGDGGRRETQHF | TGCAGTGCGCGCGGGGATGGCGGGAGACGAGAGACCCAGCACTTC | TRBJ2-5 | few | TRBD2 | TRBV20-1
CASSNPGTTSYNEQFF | TGTGCCAGCAGCAACCCCGGGACCACCTCCTACAATGAGCAGTTCTTC | TRBJ2-1 | - | - | TRBV6-2/TRBV6-3
CASSLHVPGQWEQFF | TGTGCCAGCAGTTTACACGTCCCGGGACAGTGGGAGCAGTTCTTC | TRBJ2-1 | - | TRBD1 | TRBV12-3/TRBV12-4
CASSLSGGPYNSPLHF | TGTGCCAGCAGTTTATCGGGGGGCCCCTATAATTCACCCCTCCACTTT | TRBJ1-6 | many | - | TRBV28
CASSSADRTYEQYF | TGTGCCAGCAGTTCCGCGGACAGGACCTACGAGCAGTACTTC | TRBJ2-7 | many | TRBD1 | TRBV5-6
CASSFLGPSWRRGYEQYF | TGTGCCAGCAGTTTTCTGGGCCCTTCTTGGCGGCGGGGTTACGAGCAGTACTTC | TRBJ2-7 | many | - | TRBV28
CASSFGGPEAFF | TGTGCCAGCAGTTTTGGCGGTCCTGAAGCTTTCTTT | TRBJ1-1 | many | - | TRBV27
CASSLGSGTGEVAFF | TGCGCCAGCAGCTTGGGATCAGGTACCGGCGAGGTAGCTTTCTTT | TRBJ1-1 | many | - | TRBV5-1
CASSIEDWAGGYTEAFF | TGTGCCAGTAGTATCGAGGATTGGGCAGGGGGTTATACTGAAGCTTTCTTT | TRBJ1-1 | - | TRBD1 | TRBV19
CASSLGGRASPSTDTQYF | TGTGCCAGCAGCTTAGGCGGCAGAGCGTCGCCCAGCACAGATACGCAGTATTTT | TRBJ2-3 | few | - | TRBV7-2
CASKIAGLETQYF | TGTGCCAGCAAAATAGCGGGGCTAGAGACCCAGTACTTC | TRBJ2-5 | many | TRBD2 | TRBV6-1
CASTRAGGRGSYEQYF | TGTGCCAGCACGCGAGCGGGTGGAAGGGGCTCCTACGAGCAGTACTTC | TRBJ2-7 | few | - | TRBV28
CASSEMTSFETQYF | TGTGCCAGCAGCGAGATGACTAGTTTTGAGACCCAGTACTTC | TRBJ2-5 | few | - | TRBV7-2
CSARPSGSITEAFF | TGCAGTGCTAGACCATCAGGCAGTATAACTGAAGCTTTCTTT | TRBJ1-1 | few | - | TRBV20-1
CASRRVMSSEQYF | TGTGCCAGCAGACGTGTCATGAGCTCCGAGCAGTACTTC | TRBJ2-7 | few | - | TRBV6-1
CASSSTTLTSGSLKTQYF | TGCGCCAGCAGCTCAACGACCCTGACTAGCGGGAGCTTGAAGACCCAGTACTTC | TRBJ2-5 | - | TRBD2 | TRBV5-1
CASAGNQPQHF | TGTGCCAGCGCGGGCAATCAGCCCCAGCATTTT | TRBJ1-5 | many | - | TRBV28
CASSAQQGAMGETQYF | TGTGCCAGCAGTGCCCAACAGGGGGCGATGGGTGAGACCCAGTACTTC | TRBJ2-5 | many | TRBD1 | TRBV2
CASSYRENYGYTF | TGTGCCAGTAGTTACAGGGAGAACTATGGCTACACCTTC | TRBJ1-2 | many | - | TRBV19
CASSLVSSGRSVWYEQYF | TGTGCCAGCAGTTTAGTATCTAGCGGGAGATCTGTGTGGTACGAGCAGTACTTC | TRBJ2-7 | few | TRBD2 | TRBV28
CASRDRDNYEQYF | TGTGCCAGCAGAGACCGGGACAACTACGAGCAGTACTTC | TRBJ2-7 | many | - | TRBV6-1
CASSPPPSSGIHGELFF | TGTGCCAGCAGCCCCCCCCCCTCTAGCGGGATACACGGGGAGCTGTTTTTT | TRBJ2-2 | few | TRBD2 | TRBV6-1
CASSRGERTRTDTKYF | TGTGCCAGCAGCCGAGGCGAGCGCACCCGCACAGATACGAAGTATTTT | TRBJ2-3 | once | - | TRBV11-2
CSASGDANTGELFF | TGCAGTGCTAGCGGCGACGCGAACACCGGGGAGCTGTTTTTT | TRBJ2-2 | - | - | TRBV20-1
CASRRTGADEQYF | TGCGCCAGCAGGAGGACAGGGGCAGACGAGCAGTACTTC | TRBJ2-7 | many | TRBD1 | TRBV10-1